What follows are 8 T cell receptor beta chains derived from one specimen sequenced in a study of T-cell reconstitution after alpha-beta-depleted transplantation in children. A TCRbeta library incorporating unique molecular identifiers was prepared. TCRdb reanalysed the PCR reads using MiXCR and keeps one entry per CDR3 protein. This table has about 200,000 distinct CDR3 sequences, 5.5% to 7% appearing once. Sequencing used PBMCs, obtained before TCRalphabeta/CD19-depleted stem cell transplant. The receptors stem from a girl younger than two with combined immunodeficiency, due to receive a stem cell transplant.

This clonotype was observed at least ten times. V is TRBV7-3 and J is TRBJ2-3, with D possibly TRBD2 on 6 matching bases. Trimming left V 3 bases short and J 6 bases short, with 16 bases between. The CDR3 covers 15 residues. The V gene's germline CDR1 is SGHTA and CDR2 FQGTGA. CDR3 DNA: TGTGCCAGCAGCTTTGGGGGACTTCTGGGGGATACGCAGTATTTT. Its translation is CASSFGGLLGDTQYF.

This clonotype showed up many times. The CDR3 nucleotides read TGTGCCAGCAGCTTCCCCACAGGGGGCCTTGGGGGCTACACCTTC. Translating gives CASSFPTGGLGGYTF. The chain couples TRBV7-2 to TRBJ1-2, with 9 bases that match TRBD1. This CDR3 has 15 residues. The J segment lost 8 bases and the V segment lost 3 bases, leaving 10 bases of the junction unmatched. The germline gives CDR1 SGHTA, CDR2 FQGNSA.

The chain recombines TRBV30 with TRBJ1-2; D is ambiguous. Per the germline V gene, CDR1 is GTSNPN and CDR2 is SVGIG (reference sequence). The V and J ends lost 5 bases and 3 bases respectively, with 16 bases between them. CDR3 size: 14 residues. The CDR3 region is CAWGGQPTDYGYTF. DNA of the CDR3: TGTGCCTGGGGAGGCCAGCCAACCGACTATGGCTACACCTTC.

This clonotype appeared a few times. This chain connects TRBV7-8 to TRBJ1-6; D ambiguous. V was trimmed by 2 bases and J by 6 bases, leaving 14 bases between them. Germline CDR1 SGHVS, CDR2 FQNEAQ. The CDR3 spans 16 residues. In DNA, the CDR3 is TGTGCCAGCAGCTTATACTCTAGGGCCTCTAATTCACCCCTCCACTTT. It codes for CASSLYSRASNSPLHF. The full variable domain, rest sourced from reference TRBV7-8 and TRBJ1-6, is GAGVSQSPRYKVAKRGQDVALRCDPISGHVSLFWYQQALGQGPEFLTYFQNEAQLDKSGLPSDRFFAERPEGSVSTLKIQRTQQEDSAVYLCASSLYSRASNSPLHFGNGTRLTVT.

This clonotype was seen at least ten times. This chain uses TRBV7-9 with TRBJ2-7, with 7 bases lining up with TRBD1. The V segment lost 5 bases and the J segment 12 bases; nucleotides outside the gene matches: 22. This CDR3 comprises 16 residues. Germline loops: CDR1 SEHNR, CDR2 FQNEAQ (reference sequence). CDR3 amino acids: CASSPAFGDSHLRRYF. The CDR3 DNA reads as TGTGCCAGCAGCCCCGCTTTCGGGGACAGTCATCTTAGGCGGTACTTC.

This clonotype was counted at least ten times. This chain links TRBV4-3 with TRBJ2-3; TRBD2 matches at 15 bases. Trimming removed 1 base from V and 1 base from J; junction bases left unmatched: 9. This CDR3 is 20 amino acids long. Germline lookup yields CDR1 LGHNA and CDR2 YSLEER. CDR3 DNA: TGCGCCAGCAGCCAAGGAGTGAGGACTAGCGGGGGGGCCGGCACAGATACGCAGTATTTT. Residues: CASSQGVRTSGGAGTDTQYF.

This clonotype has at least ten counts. The DNA for the CDR3 is TGTGCCAGCAGTTCCCCCCTCCGATTTTCAGCTGCGGGCCAAGAGACCCAGTACTTC. Translation gives CASSSPLRFSAAGQETQYF. V gene TRBV6-2 or TRBV6-3 combines with J gene TRBJ2-5, with D possibly matching TRBD2 (5 bases). The V end was cut by 4 bases, the J end by 1 base, with 25 bases between. This CDR3 contains 19 residues. Germline CDR1 reads MNHEY; CDR2 reads SVGEGT.

CDR3 nucleotides: TGTGCCATCAGCGAAACTAGCACAGATACGCAGTATTTT. It specifies CAISETSTDTQYF. The V and J genes are TRBV10-3 and TRBJ2-3; D ambiguous. This CDR3 has 13 residues. V lost 6 bases and J lost 0, with 7 bases in between. Germline CDR1 and CDR2: ENHRY and SYGVKD.